These 11 T cell receptor beta chains originate from one sample sequenced in a study of T cell changes during pregnancy in multiple sclerosis. Here immunoSEQ multiplex PCR was the method, and the copy in TCRdb shows in-frame clones only, minus some. The sample consists of 35,000 or so clones, 93% of them appearing once. The source was CD4+ T cells from peripheral blood mononuclear cells, collected in the first trimester of pregnancy. The receptors shown here come from a female donor with multiple sclerosis, enrolled in a pregnancy study.

The rearrangement links TRBV12-5 to TRBJ2-3; weak D call: TRBD2 (5 bases). The ends were cut back, 4 bases at V and 4 bases at J, with 6 bases in the middle. The CDR3 consists of 12 residues. Germline CDR1 LGHNT, CDR2 FRNRAP. In nucleotides, the CDR3 is TGTGCTAGTGGTTGGACTCCAGATACGCAGTATTTT. Its protein is CASGWTPDTQYF.

The chain employs TRBV28 and TRBJ1-5; 7 positions match TRBD1. CDR1 MDHEN and CDR2 SYDVKM come from the germline V gene. There are 19 residues in the CDR3. The V gene end was trimmed by 2 bases and the J gene end by 5 bases; junction bases not matched to a gene: 18. The CDR3 DNA reads TGTGCCAGCAGTTTAAACATTGAGGGGACAGTCCACCCCGATCAGCCCCAGCATTTT. Protein product: CASSLNIEGTVHPDQPQHF. Full variable domain (remainder filled in from reference TRBV28 and TRBJ1-5): DVKVTQSSRYLVKRTGEKVFLECVQDMDHENMFWYRQDPGLGLRLIYFSYDVKMKEKGDIPEGYSVSREKKERFSLILESASTNQTSMYLCASSLNIEGTVHPDQPQHFGDGTRLSIL.

With respect to this clone: Different DNA sequences within this sample yield the same CDR3. The DNA for the CDR3 is TGTGCCAGCAGCTTGAGGTTGGGACAAGCCGGGGAGCTGTTTTTT. Amino acids: CASSLRLGQAGELFF. The chain carries TRBV5-4 and TRBJ2-2; a weak D match, TRBD1 (6 bases). The V end was cut by 1 base, the J end by 6 bases, with 13 bases between. The CDR3 is 15 residues long. CDR1 is SGHNT, CDR2 YYREEE, per germline (reference sequence).

The V call is TRBV11-2, the J call TRBJ2-5; D possibly corresponds to TRBD1 (6 bases). This CDR3 has 15 residues. V gave up 0 bases and J gave up 4 bases, with 12 bases separating them. Germline V CDR1 and CDR2: SGHAT, FQNNGV. The CDR3 loop is CASSLEGALSETQYF. The CDR3 region has the DNA TGTGCCAGCAGCTTAGAGGGGGCGCTTTCAGAGACCCAGTACTTC.

The rearrangement uses TRBV7-8 and TRBJ1-2, with TRBD1 identical over 7 bases. Looked up from germline, CDR1 is SGHVS and CDR2 is FQNEAQ. V trimming: 5 bases; J trimming: 4 bases; junction bases outside the gene matches: 7. The CDR3 spans 14 residues. The CDR3 DNA sequence: TGTGCCAGCAGCCTTAGGACAGGAATCTATGGCTACACCTTC. Amino acids: CASSLRTGIYGYTF.

The count of this clone is one. The chain joins TRBV5-1 to TRBJ1-3; TRBD1 might be the D (5 bases). Germline V gene lookup returns CDR1 SGHRS and CDR2 YFSETQ. Trimming took 0 bases from V and 0 from J, leaving 7 bases between them. The CDR3 is 15 residues long. DNA for the CDR3: TGCGCCAGCAGCTTGGAGGGGCGCTCTGGAAACACCATATATTTT. Translated: CASSLEGRSGNTIYF.

The genes are TRBV11-1 and TRBJ2-7; a possible D gene is TRBD1 (5 bases). The V gene's germline CDR1 is SGHAT and CDR2 FQDESV (reference sequence). The V gene lost 5 bases and the J gene lost 3 bases, with 14 bases spanning the gap. The CDR3 consists of 14 residues. The CDR3, as DNA: TGTGCCAGCAGCCTAACCCTCCAGGGCTACGAGCAGTACTTC. This encodes CASSLTLQGYEQYF.

A remark on this clone: Other nucleotide sequences from this sample produce the same CDR3. The chain recombines TRBV27 with TRBJ1-5; a possible D gene is TRBD1 (6 bases). The CDR3 length is 13 residues. V was pared by 6 bases and J by 4 bases, with 10 bases between. From germline, CDR1 is MNHEY and CDR2 SMNVEV (reference sequence). The CDR3 spells CASSLRGNQPQHF. The CDR3 DNA follows: TGTGCCAGCAGCCTCAGGGGAAATCAGCCCCAGCATTTT.

A single count supports this clone. The V and J genes are TRBV7-9 and TRBJ1-4, with TRBD1 identical over 7 bases. The trim removed 5 bases at V and 5 bases at J, leaving 2 bases unmatched. CDR3 length: 13 residues. Germline V gene sequence: CDR1 SEHNR, CDR2 FQNEAQ (reference sequence). CDR3: CASSHRGNEKLFF. The CDR3 nucleotides read TGTGCCAGCAGCCACAGGGGAAATGAAAAACTGTTTTTT.

The chain has TRBV4-3 and TRBJ2-6, with TRBD2 matching 12 bases. Trimming at V came to 2 bases and at J to 0 bases, leaving 8 bases not matched to a gene. The CDR3 length is 20 residues. Germline CDR1 LGHNA, CDR2 YSLEER. The DNA for the CDR3 is TGCGCCAGCAGCCAAAGACTAGCGGGGGTTACGATCTCTGGGGCCAACGTCCTGACTTTC. It yields the protein CASSQRLAGVTISGANVLTF.

This sequence joins TRBV9 and TRBJ2-1; 11 bases align to TRBD2. Germline values: CDR1 SGDLS, CDR2 YYNGEE. The CDR3 spans 18 residues. The V segment lost 5 bases and the J segment 4 bases; nucleotides outside the gene matches: 14. The CDR3, as DNA: TGTGCCAGCAGAGTCCCTACTAGCGGGAGTTTGGCATACAATGAGCAGTTCTTC. Protein product: CASRVPTSGSLAYNEQFF.